This TCR beta chain originates from a study of T-cell reconstitution after alpha-beta-depleted transplantation in children. There are many counts of this clonotype. Its antigen is unidentified. General study findings and limits: Recipient T cells and thymic progenitors that survived gave rise to the high TCRbeta diversity observed at day 60 in some patients. Several hundred graft clones that had expanded were reportedly the source of alpha-beta T cells about two months after transplant.

CDR1 is SGHAT, CDR2 FQNNGV, per germline. The ends were cut back, 6 bases at V and 9 bases at J, with 12 bases in the middle. The CDR3 is made up of 12 amino acids. For TCRbeta, the library was prepared with unique molecular identifiers. TCRdb reprocessed the PCR reads via MiXCR and lists one record per CDR3 protein. The sample includes 900,000 or so distinct CDR3 sequences, roughly 15% of them seen just once. V is TRBV11-2 and J is TRBJ2-1; tentatively, D is TRBD2 (5 bases). The material was PBMCs, mostly from graft donor cells, obtained 360 days after TCRalphabeta/CD19-depleted stem cell transplant. This clonotype was obtained from a male patient aged 10 to 17 who had a stem cell transplant for acute lymphoblastic leukemia, so the T cells may come from the graft donor. The CDR3 loop reads CASRTTSVEQFF. CDR3 DNA sequence: TGTGCCAGCAGGACCACTAGTGTTGAGCAGTTCTTC.